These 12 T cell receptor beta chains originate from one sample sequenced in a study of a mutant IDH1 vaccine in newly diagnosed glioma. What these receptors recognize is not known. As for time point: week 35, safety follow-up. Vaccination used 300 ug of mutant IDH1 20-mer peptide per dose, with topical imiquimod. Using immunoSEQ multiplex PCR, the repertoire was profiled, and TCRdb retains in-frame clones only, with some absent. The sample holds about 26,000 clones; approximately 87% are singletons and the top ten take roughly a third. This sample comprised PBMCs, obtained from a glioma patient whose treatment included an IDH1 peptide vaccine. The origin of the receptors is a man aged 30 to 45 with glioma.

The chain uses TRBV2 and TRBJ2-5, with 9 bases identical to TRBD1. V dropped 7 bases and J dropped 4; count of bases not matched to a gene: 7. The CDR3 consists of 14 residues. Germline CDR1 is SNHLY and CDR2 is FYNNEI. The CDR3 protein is CASMRDRDRETQYF. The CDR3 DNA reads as TGTGCCAGCATGCGGGACAGGGATCGAGAGACCCAGTACTTC.

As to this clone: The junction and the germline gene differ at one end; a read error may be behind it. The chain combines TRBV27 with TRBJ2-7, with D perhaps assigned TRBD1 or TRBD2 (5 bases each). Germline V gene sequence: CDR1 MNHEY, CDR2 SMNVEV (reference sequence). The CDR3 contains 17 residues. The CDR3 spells CASSFPPTGTGSDEQYF. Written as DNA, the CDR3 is TGTGCCAGCAGTTTTCCGCCAACCGGGACCGGCTCCGACGAGCAGTACTTC.

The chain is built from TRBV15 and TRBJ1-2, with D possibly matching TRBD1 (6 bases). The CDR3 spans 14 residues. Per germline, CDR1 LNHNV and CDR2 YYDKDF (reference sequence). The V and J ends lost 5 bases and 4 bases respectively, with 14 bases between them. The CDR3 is CATSLRDISYGYTF. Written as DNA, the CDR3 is TGTGCCACCAGCCTCCGGGACATATCCTATGGCTACACCTTC.

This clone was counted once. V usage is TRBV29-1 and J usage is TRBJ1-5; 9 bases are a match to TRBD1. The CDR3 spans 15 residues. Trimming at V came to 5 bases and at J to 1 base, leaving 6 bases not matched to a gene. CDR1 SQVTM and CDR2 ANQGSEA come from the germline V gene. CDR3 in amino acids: CSVIQDRGSNQPQHF. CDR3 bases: TGCAGCGTTATACAGGACAGGGGAAGCAATCAGCCCCAGCATTTT.

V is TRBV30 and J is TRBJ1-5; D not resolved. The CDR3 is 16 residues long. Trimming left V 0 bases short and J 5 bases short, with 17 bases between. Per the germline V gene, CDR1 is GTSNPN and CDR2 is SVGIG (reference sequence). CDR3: CAWSVLGGGDHQPQHF. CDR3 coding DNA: TGTGCCTGGAGTGTACTTGGCGGCGGGGATCATCAGCCCCAGCATTTT.

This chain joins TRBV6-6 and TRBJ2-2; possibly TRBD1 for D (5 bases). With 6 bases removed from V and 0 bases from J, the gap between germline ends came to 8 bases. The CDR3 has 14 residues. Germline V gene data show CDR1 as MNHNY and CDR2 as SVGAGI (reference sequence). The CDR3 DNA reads TGTGCCAGCAGGACGACAGCGAACACCGGGGAGCTGTTTTTT. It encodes CASRTTANTGELFF.

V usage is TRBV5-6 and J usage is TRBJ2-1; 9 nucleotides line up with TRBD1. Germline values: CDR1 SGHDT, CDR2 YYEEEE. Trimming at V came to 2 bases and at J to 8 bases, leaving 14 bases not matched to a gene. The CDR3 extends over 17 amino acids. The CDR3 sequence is CASSFRRRTGGGDEQFF. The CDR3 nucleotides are TGTGCCAGCAGCTTCAGAAGGAGAACAGGGGGCGGAGATGAGCAGTTCTTC. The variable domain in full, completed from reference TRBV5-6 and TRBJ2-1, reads DAGVTQSPTHLIKTRGQQVTLRCSPKSGHDTVSWYQQALGQGPQFIFQYYEEEERQRGNFPDRFSGHQFPNYSSELNVNALLLGDSALYLCASSFRRRTGGGDEQFFGPGTRLTVL.

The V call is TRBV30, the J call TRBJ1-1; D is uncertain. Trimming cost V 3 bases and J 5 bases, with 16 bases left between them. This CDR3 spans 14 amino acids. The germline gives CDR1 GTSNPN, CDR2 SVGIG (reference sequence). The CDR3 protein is CAWSAITPNTEAFF. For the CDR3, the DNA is TGTGCCTGGAGCGCAATCACTCCGAATACTGAAGCTTTCTTT.

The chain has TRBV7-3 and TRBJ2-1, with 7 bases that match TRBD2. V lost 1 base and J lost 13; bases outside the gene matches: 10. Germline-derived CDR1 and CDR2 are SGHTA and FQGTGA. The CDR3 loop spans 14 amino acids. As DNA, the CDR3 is TGTGCCAGCAGCTTAAGTAGCGGGCCGGCCCAACAGTTCTTC. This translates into CASSLSSGPAQQFF.

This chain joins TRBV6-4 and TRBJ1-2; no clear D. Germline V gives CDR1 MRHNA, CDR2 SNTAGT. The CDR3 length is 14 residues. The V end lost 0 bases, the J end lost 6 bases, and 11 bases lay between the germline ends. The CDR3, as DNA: TGTGCCAGCAGTGACTCCCGTCACTCGGATGGCTACACCTTC. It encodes CASSDSRHSDGYTF.

The CDR3: CASSPPTGPNTGELFF. In nucleotides, the CDR3 is TGTGCCAGCTCACCGCCGACAGGACCGAACACCGGGGAGCTGTTTTTT. This chain links TRBV18 with TRBJ2-2; maybe TRBD1 (6 bases). Germline CDR1 is KGHSH and CDR2 is LQKENI. The CDR3 is made up of 16 amino acids. Trimming stripped 3 bases from V and 0 bases from J, with 11 bases between.

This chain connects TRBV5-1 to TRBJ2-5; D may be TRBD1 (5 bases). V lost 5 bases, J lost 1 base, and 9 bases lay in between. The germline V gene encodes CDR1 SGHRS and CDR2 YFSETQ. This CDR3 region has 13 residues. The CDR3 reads CASRRGSQETQYF. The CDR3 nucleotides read TGCGCCAGCAGAAGGGGTTCCCAAGAGACCCAGTACTTC.